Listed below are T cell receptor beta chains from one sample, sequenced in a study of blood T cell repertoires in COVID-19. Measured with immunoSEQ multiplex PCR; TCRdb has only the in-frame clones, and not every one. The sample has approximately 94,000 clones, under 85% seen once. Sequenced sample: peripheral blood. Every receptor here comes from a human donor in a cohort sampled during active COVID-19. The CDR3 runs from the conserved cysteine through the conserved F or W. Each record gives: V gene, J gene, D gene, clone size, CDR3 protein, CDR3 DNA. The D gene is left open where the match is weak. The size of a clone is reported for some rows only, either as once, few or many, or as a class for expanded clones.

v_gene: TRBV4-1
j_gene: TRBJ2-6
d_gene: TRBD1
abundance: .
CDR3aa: CASSWTGSSGANVLTF
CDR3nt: TGCGCCAGCAGCTGGACAGGCTCCTCTGGGGCCAACGTCCTGACTTTC

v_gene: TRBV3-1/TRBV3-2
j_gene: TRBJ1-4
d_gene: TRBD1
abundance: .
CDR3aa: CASTPTGLNEKLFF
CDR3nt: TGTGCCAGCACCCCGACAGGGCTTAATGAAAAACTGTTTTTT

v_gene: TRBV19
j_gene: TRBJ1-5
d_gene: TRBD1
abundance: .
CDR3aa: CASRVTGGHQPQHF
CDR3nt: TGTGCCAGTAGAGTGACAGGGGGCCATCAGCCCCAGCATTTT

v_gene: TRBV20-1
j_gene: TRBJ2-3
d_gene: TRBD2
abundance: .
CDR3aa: CSASGLAGGTDTQYF
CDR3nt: TGCAGTGCTAGTGGTCTAGCGGGAGGCACAGATACGCAGTATTTT

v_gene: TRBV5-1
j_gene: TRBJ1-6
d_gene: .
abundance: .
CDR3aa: CASRPDLRDSPLHF
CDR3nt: TGCGCCAGCAGACCTGATCTGAGGGATTCACCCCTCCACTTT

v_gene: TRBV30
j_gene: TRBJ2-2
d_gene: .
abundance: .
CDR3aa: CAWCSGGTGELFF
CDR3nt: TGTGCCTGGTGCTCCGGGGGCACCGGGGAGCTGTTTTTT

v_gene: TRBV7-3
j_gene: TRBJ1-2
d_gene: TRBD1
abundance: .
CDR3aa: CASSPGQGDGYTF
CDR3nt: TGTGCCAGCAGCCCCGGACAGGGCGATGGCTACACCTTC

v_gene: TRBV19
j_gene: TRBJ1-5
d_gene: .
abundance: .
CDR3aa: CASSIGRRGPQHF
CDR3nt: TGTGCCAGTAGTATAGGGCGAAGGGGGCCCCAGCATTTT

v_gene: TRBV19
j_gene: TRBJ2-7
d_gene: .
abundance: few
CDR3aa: CASSMTRGNYEQYF
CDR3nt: TGTGCCAGTAGTATGACAAGAGGGAACTACGAGCAGTACTTC

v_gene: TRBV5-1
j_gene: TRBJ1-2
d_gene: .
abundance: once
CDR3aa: CASSLSSLGRSDYGYTF
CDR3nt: TGCGCCAGCAGCTTGTCCAGTTTAGGGAGGAGTGACTATGGCTACACCTTC

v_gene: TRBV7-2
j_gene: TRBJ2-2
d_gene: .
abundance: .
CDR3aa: CASSLGAANTGELFF
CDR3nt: TGTGCCAGCAGCTTAGGGGCCGCGAACACCGGGGAGCTGTTTTTT

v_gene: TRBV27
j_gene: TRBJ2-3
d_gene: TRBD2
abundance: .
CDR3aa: CASSLLGGGADTQYF
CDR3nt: TGTGCCAGCAGTTTATTGGGGGGGGGTGCAGATACGCAGTATTTT

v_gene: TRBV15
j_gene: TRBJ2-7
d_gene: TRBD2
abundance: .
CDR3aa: CATSRALAGGGYEQYF
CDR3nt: TGTGCCACCAGCAGAGCTTTAGCGGGAGGGGGCTACGAGCAGTACTTC

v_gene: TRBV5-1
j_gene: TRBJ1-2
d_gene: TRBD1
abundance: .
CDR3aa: CASSLGPGTEVGYTF
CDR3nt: TGCGCCAGCAGCTTGGGCCCCGGGACAGAAGTGGGCTACACCTTC

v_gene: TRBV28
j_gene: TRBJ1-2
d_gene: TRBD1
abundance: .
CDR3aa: CASSLGDSTNYGYTF
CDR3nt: TGTGCCAGCAGTTTAGGGGACAGCACTAACTATGGCTACACCTTC

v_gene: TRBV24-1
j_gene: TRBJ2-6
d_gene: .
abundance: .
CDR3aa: CATSEGGPPGANVLTF
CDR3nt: TGTGCCACCAGTGAGGGGGGGCCTCCTGGGGCCAACGTCCTGACTTTC

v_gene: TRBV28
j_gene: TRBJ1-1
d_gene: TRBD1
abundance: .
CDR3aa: CASLRGLVNTEAFF
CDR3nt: TGTGCCTCCCTTAGGGGGCTCGTGAACACTGAAGCTTTCTTT